This is a list of T cell receptor beta chains from one sample in a study of cytomegalovirus exposure and HLA in healthy donors. Sequencing used immunoSEQ multiplex PCR; TCRdb keeps in-frame clones, though not all of them. The profile shows 150,000 or so clones, around 80% of them singletons. The material sequenced was PBMCs. Receptors were obtained from a man aged 18 to 29 in good health and CMV-seropositive. Both conserved end residues are part of each CDR3. Fields, in order: D gene, V gene, J gene, clone size, CDR3 protein, CDR3 DNA. D genes are given only for firm matches. A clone size is listed for some rows: how often the clone was seen (once, few, many), or a class if it is expanded.

D gene: NA
V gene: TRBV25-1
J gene: TRBJ2-7
clone size: NA
CDR3 protein: CASSESPPLEQYF
CDR3 DNA: TGTGCCAGCAGTGAATCCCCTCCCCTCGAGCAGTACTTC

D gene: NA
V gene: TRBV28
J gene: TRBJ2-3
clone size: NA
CDR3 protein: CASSSTGNTQYF
CDR3 DNA: TGTGCCAGCAGTTCAACGGGAAATACGCAGTATTTT

D gene: NA
V gene: TRBV29-1
J gene: TRBJ1-1
clone size: NA
CDR3 protein: CSVKRQEANTEAFF
CDR3 DNA: TGCAGCGTTAAGAGACAGGAGGCGAACACTGAAGCTTTCTTT

D gene: TRBD2
V gene: TRBV7-9
J gene: TRBJ2-3
clone size: once
CDR3 protein: CASSPGLAEAPDTQYF
CDR3 DNA: TGTGCCAGCAGCCCAGGACTAGCGGAAGCCCCAGATACGCAGTATTTT

D gene: TRBD2
V gene: TRBV4-2
J gene: TRBJ2-1
clone size: NA
CDR3 protein: CASSQVGGPNNEQFF
CDR3 DNA: TGTGCCAGCAGCCAAGTGGGAGGGCCCAATAATGAGCAGTTCTTC

D gene: TRBD1
V gene: TRBV6-5
J gene: TRBJ1-1
clone size: NA
CDR3 protein: CASSWDRGLTEAFF
CDR3 DNA: TGTGCCAGCAGCTGGGACAGGGGGTTGACTGAAGCTTTCTTT

D gene: TRBD1
V gene: TRBV30
J gene: TRBJ1-4
clone size: NA
CDR3 protein: CAWRRGTGRRTNEKLFF
CDR3 DNA: TGTGCCTGGCGTCGGGGGACAGGTCGGCGAACTAATGAAAAACTGTTTTTT

D gene: NA
V gene: TRBV1
J gene: TRBJ2-3
clone size: NA
CDR3 protein: CTSNRARRADTQYF
CDR3 DNA: TGCACCAGCAACCGAGCTAGGCGCGCAGATACGCAGTATTTT

D gene: NA
V gene: TRBV11-2
J gene: TRBJ1-4
clone size: NA
CDR3 protein: CASSNRQPNEKLFF
CDR3 DNA: TGTGCCAGCAGCAATAGACAGCCCAATGAAAAACTGTTTTTT

D gene: TRBD1
V gene: TRBV30
J gene: TRBJ2-1
clone size: NA
CDR3 protein: CAWGQGASNEQFF
CDR3 DNA: TGTGCCTGGGGACAGGGGGCTAGCAATGAGCAGTTCTTC

D gene: TRBD2
V gene: TRBV30
J gene: TRBJ2-5
clone size: few
CDR3 protein: CAWIRPGLAQETQYF
CDR3 DNA: TGTGCCTGGATTCGTCCGGGACTAGCGCAAGAGACCCAGTACTTC

D gene: TRBD1
V gene: TRBV28
J gene: TRBJ2-1
clone size: NA
CDR3 protein: CASRPPGQVYNEQFF
CDR3 DNA: TGTGCCAGCAGACCGCCGGGACAGGTCTACAATGAGCAGTTCTTC

D gene: NA
V gene: TRBV7-2
J gene: TRBJ2-1
clone size: NA
CDR3 protein: CASSLVQSNEQFF
CDR3 DNA: TGTGCCAGCAGCTTAGTACAGTCAAATGAGCAGTTCTTC

D gene: NA
V gene: TRBV5-1
J gene: TRBJ2-3
clone size: once
CDR3 protein: CASSLVGGSTDTQYF
CDR3 DNA: TGCGCCAGCAGCTTGGTAGGGGGTAGCACAGATACGCAGTATTTT

D gene: TRBD2
V gene: TRBV7-9
J gene: TRBJ2-1
clone size: NA
CDR3 protein: CASSLRGRATQYNEQFF
CDR3 DNA: TGTGCCAGCAGCTTACGCGGGAGGGCGACCCAGTACAATGAGCAGTTCTTC

D gene: NA
V gene: TRBV2
J gene: TRBJ1-2
clone size: NA
CDR3 protein: CASSGQGNYGYTF
CDR3 DNA: TGTGCCAGCAGTGGGCAGGGGAACTATGGCTACACCTTC

D gene: TRBD1
V gene: TRBV27
J gene: TRBJ2-7
clone size: NA
CDR3 protein: CASSLDRGPYEQYF
CDR3 DNA: TGTGCCAGCAGTTTGGACAGGGGTCCCTACGAGCAGTACTTC

D gene: TRBD1
V gene: TRBV7-3
J gene: TRBJ2-7
clone size: NA
CDR3 protein: CASSADRGGEQYF
CDR3 DNA: TGTGCCAGCAGCGCCGACAGGGGAGGAGAGCAGTACTTC

D gene: NA
V gene: TRBV5-1
J gene: TRBJ2-2
clone size: few
CDR3 protein: CASSREVQGITGELFF
CDR3 DNA: TGCGCCAGCAGCCGCGAGGTTCAGGGGATAACCGGGGAGCTGTTTTTT

D gene: NA
V gene: TRBV27
J gene: TRBJ2-3
clone size: NA
CDR3 protein: CASSPMGGGADTQYF
CDR3 DNA: TGTGCCAGCAGCCCAATGGGGGGTGGGGCAGATACGCAGTATTTT

D gene: NA
V gene: TRBV7-3
J gene: TRBJ2-3
clone size: NA
CDR3 protein: CASSLGGLRTDTQYF
CDR3 DNA: TGTGCCAGCAGCTTAGGCGGATTACGCACAGATACGCAGTATTTT

D gene: TRBD1
V gene: TRBV5-5
J gene: TRBJ1-1
clone size: NA
CDR3 protein: CASSLGQAVEAFF
CDR3 DNA: TGTGCCAGCAGCTTAGGACAGGCTGTTGAAGCTTTCTTT

D gene: NA
V gene: TRBV19
J gene: TRBJ1-1
clone size: few
CDR3 protein: CASGRGGVVNTEAFF
CDR3 DNA: TGTGCCAGTGGACGTGGGGGGGTCGTGAACACTGAAGCTTTCTTT

D gene: NA
V gene: TRBV2
J gene: TRBJ2-2
clone size: NA
CDR3 protein: CASSEVQVKTGELFF
CDR3 DNA: TGTGCCAGCAGTGAAGTCCAGGTGAAGACCGGGGAGCTGTTTTTT

D gene: NA
V gene: TRBV18
J gene: TRBJ2-5
clone size: NA
CDR3 protein: CASSLIETQYF
CDR3 DNA: TGTGCCAGCTCACTCATAGAGACCCAGTACTTC

D gene: NA
V gene: TRBV6-4
J gene: TRBJ1-1
clone size: NA
CDR3 protein: CASSEQRNTEAFF
CDR3 DNA: TGTGCCAGCAGCGAACAGAGGAACACTGAAGCTTTCTTT

D gene: TRBD1
V gene: TRBV28
J gene: TRBJ1-3
clone size: NA
CDR3 protein: CASSRQGSSGNTIYF
CDR3 DNA: TGTGCCAGCAGTCGACAGGGATCCTCTGGAAACACCATATATTTT

D gene: NA
V gene: TRBV29-1
J gene: TRBJ1-3
clone size: NA
CDR3 protein: CSVEQGSGNTIYF
CDR3 DNA: TGCAGCGTTGAACAGGGGTCTGGAAACACCATATATTTT

D gene: NA
V gene: TRBV19
J gene: TRBJ1-1
clone size: NA
CDR3 protein: CASSLRQVGTEAFF
CDR3 DNA: TGTGCCAGTAGTCTTAGACAGGTCGGCACTGAAGCTTTCTTT

D gene: TRBD2
V gene: TRBV9
J gene: TRBJ2-2
clone size: NA
CDR3 protein: CASSVAVAGGPDTGELFF
CDR3 DNA: TGTGCCAGCAGCGTAGCGGTAGCGGGAGGGCCGGACACCGGGGAGCTGTTTTTT

D gene: TRBD1
V gene: TRBV4-1
J gene: TRBJ1-1
clone size: NA
CDR3 protein: CASSRFGTGRFNTEAFF
CDR3 DNA: TGCGCCAGCAGCCGTTTTGGGACAGGGAGATTCAACACTGAAGCTTTCTTT

D gene: NA
V gene: TRBV5-1
J gene: TRBJ2-7
clone size: NA
CDR3 protein: CASSSPGDRLEQYF
CDR3 DNA: TGCGCCAGCAGCTCCCCAGGGGACCGTCTCGAGCAGTACTTC